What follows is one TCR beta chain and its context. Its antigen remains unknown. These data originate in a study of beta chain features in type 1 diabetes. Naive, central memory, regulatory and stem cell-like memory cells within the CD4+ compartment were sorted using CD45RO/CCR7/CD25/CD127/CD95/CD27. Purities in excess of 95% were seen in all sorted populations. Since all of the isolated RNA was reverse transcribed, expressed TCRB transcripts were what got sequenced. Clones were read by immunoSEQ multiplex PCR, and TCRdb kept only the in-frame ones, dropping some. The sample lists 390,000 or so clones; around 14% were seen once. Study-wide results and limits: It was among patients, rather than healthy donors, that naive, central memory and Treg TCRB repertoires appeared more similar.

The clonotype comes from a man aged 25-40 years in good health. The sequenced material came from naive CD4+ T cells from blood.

CDR3 DNA: TGTGCCAGCAGCCCGACTAGCGGGAGACCGGAGCAGTTCTTC. Protein sequence: CASSPTSGRPEQFF. The chain joins TRBV7-3 to TRBJ2-1; 12 bases are shared with TRBD2. The junction had 6 bases not matched to a gene; V was cut back by 5 bases and J by 10 bases. This CDR3 region has 14 residues. Germline V CDR1 and CDR2: SGHTA, FQGTGA.